These 15 T cell receptor beta chains were sequenced from one sample in a study of patients and donors after allogeneic stem cell transplantation. TCRdb re-analysed the RT-PCR reads in MiXCR, keeping a single row per CDR3 protein. The profile shows roughly 200,000 distinct CDR3 sequences, more than 35% of them singletons. Sequencing was carried out using blood, either unsorted or a sorted T cell fraction (not recorded which). These receptors were taken from a human donor who was either an allogeneic HSCT recipient or a stem cell or donor lymphocyte infusion donor (not recorded which). It is not recorded whose cells these are; they may come from a transplant donor.

This clonotype was counted between two and nine times. The V and J genes are TRBV20-1 and TRBJ1-5; D is uncertain. Between the trimmed V and J ends, which lost 5 bases and 14 bases, there was a span of 7 bases. CDR1 and CDR2 from the germline V gene are DFQATT and SNEGSKA (reference sequence). This CDR3 spans 8 amino acids. Written as DNA, the CDR3 is TGCAGTGCTGGAGTTAAGCATTTT. Its translation is CSAGVKHF.

The chain employs TRBV20-1 and TRBJ2-2; no reliable D call. Trimming took off 6 bases at V and 5 bases at J, with 10 bases between the two ends. CDR1 DFQATT and CDR2 SNEGSKA come from the germline V gene (reference sequence). This CDR3 comprises 12 residues. CDR3: CSAEVGTGELFF. The CDR3 nucleotides read TGCAGTGCCGAGGTGGGGACCGGGGAGCTGTTTTTT.

The chain uses TRBV6-2 or TRBV6-3 and TRBJ2-1; possibly TRBD1 for D (5 bases). Germline CDR1 MNHEY, CDR2 SVGEGT. The V end lost 6 bases, the J end lost 0 bases, and 9 bases lay between the germline ends. The length of the CDR3 is 14 residues. In DNA, the CDR3 is TGTGCCAGCAGAAACAGGAGCTCCTACAATGAGCAGTTCTTC. Translated, it gives CASRNRSSYNEQFF.

The chain is built from TRBV4-1 and TRBJ1-2, with TRBD1 as a possible D gene (5 bases). The germline CDR1 and CDR2 sequences are MGHRA and YSYEKL. The germline V and J ends were trimmed by 2 bases and 4 bases, with 14 bases remaining between them. The CDR3 runs 15 residues. CDR3 amino acids: CASSQIRWGIYGYTF. CDR3 DNA: TGCGCCAGCAGCCAAATCCGTTGGGGGATCTATGGCTACACCTTC.

The chain carries TRBV2 and TRBJ2-4; the D is unclear. CDR1 and CDR2 from the germline V gene are SNHLY and FYNNEI. Between the trimmed V and J ends, which lost 3 bases and 0 bases, there was a span of 12 bases. CDR3 size: 16 residues. The CDR3 coding sequence is TGTGCCAGCAGTGATGGTCCGATCCTAGCCAAAAACATTCAGTACTTC. Its translation is CASSDGPILAKNIQYF.

The CDR3 nucleotides are TGTGCCATCAGAGGGACAGGGGGCAGTGAAGCTTTCTTT. Protein product: CAIRGTGGSEAFF. The chain has TRBV10-3 and TRBJ1-1; 12 bases are shared with TRBD1. V dropped 6 bases and J dropped 7; count of bases not matched to a gene: 3. The CDR3 spans 13 residues. CDR1 is ENHRY, CDR2 SYGVKD, per germline.

V is TRBV5-1 and J is TRBJ1-4, with D maybe TRBD1 (5 bases). The germline gives CDR1 SGHRS, CDR2 YFSETQ. Trimming left V 5 bases short and J 0 bases short, with 8 bases between. This CDR3 region has 14 residues. CDR3 in amino acids: CASRGGATNEKLFF. The CDR3 bases are TGCGCCAGCAGAGGAGGGGCAACTAATGAAAAACTGTTTTTT. The full variable domain, its missing parts supplied by reference TRBV5-1 and TRBJ1-4, is KAGVTQTPRYLIKTRGQQVTLSCSPISGHRSVSWYQQTPGQGLQFLFEYFSETQRNKGNFPGRFSGRQFSNSRSEMNVSTLELGDSALYLCASRGGATNEKLFFGSGTQLSVL.

V and J are TRBV7-6 and TRBJ2-1, with no clear D. Between the trimmed V and J ends, which lost 1 base and 3 bases, there was a span of 10 bases. Looked up from germline, CDR1 is SGHVS and CDR2 is FNYEAQ. The CDR3 runs to 15 residues. The CDR3 DNA is TGTGCCAGCAGCTTAGGTAATAGCAACTACAATGAGCAGTTCTTC. It encodes CASSLGNSNYNEQFF.

The J gene is TRBJ1-1, the V gene TRBV4-2; a weak D match, TRBD1 (6 bases). Trimming stripped 5 bases from V and 8 bases from J, with 18 bases between. Germline V lookup: CDR1 LGHNA, CDR2 YNFKEQ. The CDR3 sequence is 14 residues long. The CDR3 region is CASSKGGLSNEAFF. DNA for the CDR3: TGTGCCAGCAGCAAAGGGGGTTTGAGCAACGAAGCTTTCTTT.

This clonotype turned up a few times. The V and J genes are TRBV18 and TRBJ2-7, with a weak D call TRBD1 (6 bases). Germline loops: CDR1 KGHSH, CDR2 LQKENI. The CDR3 extends over 16 amino acids. V lost 2 bases and J lost 2, with 16 bases in between. Here the CDR3 DNA reads TGTGCCAGCTCACCAAGGTTACAGGGCCATACCTACGAGCAGTACTTC. Its translation: CASSPRLQGHTYEQYF.

The V call is TRBV4-1, the J call TRBJ1-4; D uncertain. This CDR3 region has 15 residues. Looked up from germline, CDR1 is MGHRA and CDR2 is YSYEKL. V lost 4 bases, J lost 3 bases, and 12 bases lay in between. CDR3 residues: CASSPAPAANEKLFF. Here the CDR3 DNA reads TGCGCCAGCAGCCCCGCCCCTGCAGCTAATGAAAAACTGTTTTTT.

This clonotype showed up just a few times. The rearrangement uses TRBV19 and TRBJ1-5; D not certain. The CDR3 covers 14 residues. Per germline, CDR1 LNHDA and CDR2 SQIVND (reference sequence). The V gene lost 1 base and the J gene lost 0 bases, with 4 bases spanning the gap. As DNA, the CDR3 is TGTGCCAGTAGTATAGGGTATAGCAATCAGCCCCAGCATTTT. Encoded protein: CASSIGYSNQPQHF.

About this clonotype: The junction departs from the called germline gene at one end, perhaps through a read error. The CDR3 here is CSARAPEGSYGQYF. Written as DNA, the CDR3 is TGCAGTGCCAGGGCCCCGGAAGGCTCCTACGGGCAGTACTTC. This chain uses TRBV20-1 with TRBJ2-7; TRBD1 is a possible D gene (5 bases). This CDR3 has 14 residues. The germline V gene encodes CDR1 DFQATT and CDR2 SNEGSKA (reference sequence).

This chain joins TRBV20-1 and TRBJ1-1; a possible D gene is TRBD1 (5 bases). V lost 2 bases and J 0 bases, leaving 7 bases between the germline ends. The CDR3 is made up of 13 amino acids. CDR1 is DFQATT and CDR2 is SNEGSKA in the germline V gene (reference sequence). The CDR3 is CSARKTVNTEAFF. CDR3 nucleotides: TGCAGTGCTAGAAAGACAGTGAACACTGAAGCTTTCTTT.

The genes are TRBV15 and TRBJ2-3; 7 nucleotides agree with TRBD2. Germline loops: CDR1 LNHNV, CDR2 YYDKDF (reference sequence). This CDR3 region has 16 residues. Trimming at V came to 0 bases and at J to 6 bases, leaving 9 bases not matched to a gene. CDR3: CATSRDRGGLLDTQYF. The DNA of the CDR3 is TGTGCCACCAGCAGAGATCGCGGGGGACTGCTGGATACGCAGTATTTT.